This is a list of T cell receptor beta chains from one sample in a study of shared clonotypes between healthy human individuals. Libraries were prepared by immunoSEQ multiplex PCR; TCRdb keeps only in-frame clonotypes and omits some of them. The sample includes 1.5 million to 2.5 million clones, over 85% seen only once; the top ten take roughly 1.2%. Source material: naive CD8+ T cells sorted from blood. The receptor set was obtained from a man aged 18 to 29 in good health. Each CDR3 is given with its conserved first and last residue. Fields, in order: V gene, CDR3 protein.

TRBV6-6,CASSYSRTDLYEQYF
TRBV27,CASSFSGGFGYEQYF
TRBV4-1,CASSQVRADYGYTF
TRBV4-3,CASSPARGTRTEAFF
TRBV29-1,CSVEGSRTGDTDTQYF
TRBV7-8,CASSSSGRPYNEQFF
TRBV4-3,CASSQVEGGNTEAFF
TRBV27,CATSEDALAKNIQYF
TRBV6-6,CASSYATEQYF
TRBV11-2,CASSLDGGDQPQHF
TRBV7-8,CASSSRTGEAFF
TRBV11-3,CASPLEDSLHPRANEKLFF
TRBV30,CAWSSGTGVYEQYF